This T cell receptor beta chain was profiled in a study of cytomegalovirus exposure and HLA in healthy donors (dated by TCRdb to 2015 to 2018). With respect to the entire study: According to a later analysis, the roughly 120 validation repertoires were produced on the same platform as the roughly 700 repertoires of the first cohort. In addition to the first cohort of 666 subjects, a separate validation cohort of over 90 different subjects was used. The study aimed to test whether signatures of past pathogen exposure could be identified by cataloging public T cell receptors. The study combined high-throughput TCR immunosequencing, statistical association of individual TCRs with disease status, and machine learning to predict cytomegalovirus infection status. Study-level results and caveats: A later analysis had no HLA typing for the validation cohort, so co-occurrence there was scored across all 120 or so repertoires. Most TCR sequences were observed very rarely across donors, whereas some public TCRs were present in many individuals. The classifier was reported to diagnose cytomegalovirus status with high specificity and sensitivity in both the original cohort and the validation cohort. Subsequent analysis determined that TCRs grouped into clusters in the first cohort also showed a tendency toward co-occurrence across the approximately 110 validation repertoires, and approximately 93% of cluster scores exceeded 0. The authors suggested that the approach could potentially be extended to other disease states and immunological phenotypes. A few of the identified cytomegalovirus-associated TCR beta chains were confirmed in vitro to be specific for cytomegalovirus antigens. The study gave a list of 150 to 200 TCR beta chains associated with cytomegalovirus.

Library preparation was by the immunoSEQ multiplex PCR assay. In the authors' own workflow: A statistical classification framework was built to diagnose cytomegalovirus status from the catalog of TCR beta chain sequences. As stored in TCRdb, this immuneACCESS dataset retains in-frame rearrangements with V and J assigned. A fraction of the clones does not appear; measured against another copy, unresolved V genes explain less than half of the discrepancy, and the remainder lacks a known reason. V and J calls and clone size are as listed in that table; D and trimming were resolved from the DNA. In this sample the table shows some 54,000 clones, over 75% of which occur a single time. About 2.9% of the sample lies in the top ten. The CDR3 starts with the cysteine, ends with the phenylalanine, and has 15 residues. This entry keeps only the CDR3 DNA: 45 bases, framed from base 1. Trimming takes 7 bases from V and 4 bases from J, and the germline ends sit 16 bases apart. The germline V gene encodes CDR1 SNHLY and CDR2 FYNNEI.

Separate from the roughly 650-subject first cohort, the validation cohort of roughly 110 subjects was the group to which the donors belonged. The table lists this clone with a count of one. No cognate antigen has been identified for it. Qualities for individual bases were not recorded, and no much larger clone is one base off. The chain uses TRBV2 and TRBJ2-2; the D gene lacks a confident call. The sequenced sample was PBMCs. This TCR came from a young man in good health and CMV-seronegative. The sequenced DNA is TGTGCCAGCAAGACGGCAGGAACAATCACCGGGGAGCTGTTTTTT. Translated, this gives CASKTAGTITGELFF.